The 22 T cell receptor beta chains presented below share a single source sample, sequenced in a study of regulatory T cells in long-lasting Graves disease. This sample's time point: persistent/refractory GD, antithyroid drugs over 5 years with positive TRAb. PBMC-extracted RNA yielded the TCR library. The TCR beta library used iRepertoire HTBI primers with Arm-PCR amplification of CDR3. TCRdb re-analysed the multiplex PCR reads in MiXCR, keeping a single row per CDR3 protein. Among a few hundred thousand distinct CDR3 sequences listed, 23% were seen once. Here the sequenced sample was peripheral blood mononuclear cells (PBMCs), taken when the disease was refractory, from a patient treated with antithyroid drugs. These receptor sequences come from a female donor with Graves disease.

This clonotype was detected a few times. The J gene is TRBJ2-7, the V gene TRBV10-3, with 7 bases matching TRBD1. The V segment lost 11 bases and the J segment 7 bases; nucleotides outside the gene matches: 17. Germline V gene data show CDR1 as ENHRY and CDR2 as SYGVKD. This CDR3 has 14 residues. The CDR3 nucleotides are TGTGCCTCCCGGGACCTCACAGGGGTGAGAGAGCAGTACTTC. This translates into CASRDLTGVREQYF.

The J gene is TRBJ2-2, the V gene TRBV6-4; 12 bases match TRBD2. This CDR3 comprises 15 residues. Germline V gives CDR1 MRHNA, CDR2 SNTAGT. V shed 4 bases and J 7 bases; nucleotides not matched to a gene: 4. In nucleotides, the CDR3 is TGTGCCAGCAGTGCACTAGCGGGAGGTCACGGGGAGCTGTTTTTT. Amino acid sequence: CASSALAGGHGELFF.

The chain is built from TRBV6-5 and TRBJ2-1; the D gene is possibly TRBD2 (6 bases). The germline V and J ends were trimmed by 2 bases and 4 bases, with 15 bases remaining between them. The CDR3 is 16 residues long. CDR1 is MNHEY and CDR2 is SVGAGI in the germline V gene. Here the CDR3 reads CASSYHPSGQYNEQFF. The CDR3 DNA reads as TGTGCCAGCAGTTACCATCCAAGCGGGCAGTACAATGAGCAGTTCTTC.

CDR3 sequence: CASSYSIGPGLEAEQFF. The CDR3 DNA reads TGTGCCAGCAGTTACTCGATTGGTCCGGGACTAGAGGCTGAGCAGTTCTTC. The J gene is TRBJ2-1, the V gene TRBV6-2 or TRBV6-3; the match to TRBD2 covers 8 bases. The CDR3 extends over 17 amino acids. Germline V lookup: CDR1 MNHEY, CDR2 SVGEGT. J was trimmed by 9 bases and V by 0 bases; bases with no gene match: 13.

This clonotype came up many times. CDR3: CASSQLGSGRVGTQYF. As DNA, the CDR3 is TGTGCCAGCAGCCAACTCGGTAGCGGGAGGGTGGGGACCCAGTACTTC. The V gene is TRBV28, the J gene TRBJ2-5, with 11 bases that match TRBD2. The CDR3 is 16 amino acids. The junction had 13 bases not matched to a gene; V was cut back by 6 bases and J by 7 bases. Germline CDR1 and CDR2: MDHEN and SYDVKM. The variable domain in full, with the rest retrieved from reference TRBV28 and TRBJ2-5, is DVKVTQSSRYLVKRTGEKVFLECVQDMDHENMFWYRQDPGLGLRLIYFSYDVKMKEKGDIPEGYSVSREKKERFSLILESASTNQTSMYLCASSQLGSGRVGTQYFGPGTRLLVL.

A few counts support this clonotype. The V call is TRBV7-2, the J call TRBJ1-5; D is unresolved. Trimming stripped 5 bases from V and 2 bases from J, with 13 bases between. Per germline, CDR1 SGHTA and CDR2 FQGNSA. The CDR3 extends over 15 amino acids. The CDR3 sequence: CASSRAGVGNQPQHF. Here the CDR3 DNA reads TGTGCCAGCAGCCGAGCGGGTGTAGGCAATCAGCCCCAGCATTTT. Drawing the rest from reference TRBV7-2 and TRBJ1-5, the complete variable domain is GAGVSQSPSNKVTEKGKDVELRCDPISGHTALYWYRQSLGQGLEFLIYFQGNSAPDKSGLPSDRFSAERTGGSVSTLTIQRTQQEDSAVYLCASSRAGVGNQPQHFGDGTRLSIL.

The rearrangement links TRBV15 to TRBJ1-5; no definite D call. V lost 4 bases, J lost 7 bases, and 14 bases lay in between. CDR1 and CDR2 from the germline V gene are LNHNV and YYDKDF (reference sequence). CDR3 length: 14 amino acids. CDR3: CATSTRQLSQPQHF. In DNA form, the CDR3 reads TGTGCCACCAGCACGAGACAATTATCCCAGCCCCAGCATTTT.

This clonotype was seen at least ten times. The chain carries TRBV28 and TRBJ2-7; D uncertain. The V and J ends lost 3 bases and 2 bases respectively, with 17 bases between them. This CDR3 spans 16 amino acids. Germline CDR1 is MDHEN and CDR2 is SYDVKM. For the CDR3, the DNA is TGTGCCAGCAGTTTCATTTTAGGCAGTTCTACCTACGAGCAGTACTTC. Translated, it gives CASSFILGSSTYEQYF.

The rearrangement links TRBV10-2 to TRBJ1-2; D is unresolved. Per germline, CDR1 WSHSY and CDR2 SAAADI. Trimming cost V 2 bases and J 4 bases, with 5 bases left between them. This CDR3 is 12 amino acids long. The CDR3 DNA is TGCGCCAGCAGTGAGCAGGCCTATGGCTACACCTTC. Residues: CASSEQAYGYTF.

This clonotype was observed at least ten times. This chain connects TRBV6-1 to TRBJ2-6; D call uncertain. Trimming took 1 base from V and 2 from J, leaving 12 bases between them. CDR1 is MNHNS and CDR2 is SASEGT in the germline V gene. There are 17 residues in the CDR3. CDR3 sequence reads: CASSEVLMAAGANVLTF. The CDR3 DNA follows: TGTGCCAGCAGTGAAGTTTTAATGGCGGCTGGGGCCAACGTCCTGACTTTC.

This chain joins TRBV6-1 and TRBJ2-1; 7 bases are a match to TRBD2. Per the germline V gene, CDR1 is MNHNS and CDR2 is SASEGT. J gave up 4 bases and V 6 bases, and 9 bases lay outside the gene matches. The CDR3 is made up of 15 amino acids. The CDR3 region is CASSSLAAPYNEQFF. CDR3 nucleotides: TGTGCCAGCAGCTCCCTAGCGGCGCCTTACAATGAGCAGTTCTTC.

The V call is TRBV28, the J call TRBJ2-1; D remains ambiguous. Trimming took off 6 bases at V and 0 bases at J, with 12 bases between the two ends. The germline CDR1 and CDR2 sequences are MDHEN and SYDVKM. There are 15 residues in the CDR3. CDR3 DNA sequence: TGTGCCAGCAGAAAGGGATCTAGCTCCTACAATGAGCAGTTCTTC. It codes for CASRKGSSSYNEQFF.

V gene TRBV13 combines with J gene TRBJ1-5; D perhaps matches TRBD1 (5 bases). Trimming stripped 0 bases from V and 7 bases from J, with 13 bases between. Germline CDR1 is PRHDT and CDR2 is FYEKMQ (reference sequence). This CDR3 has 15 residues. CDR3 residues: CASSLGGRDGQPQHF. The CDR3 coding sequence is TGTGCCAGCAGCTTAGGAGGCAGGGACGGCCAGCCCCAGCATTTT. Based on the CDR3 plus reference TRBV13 and TRBJ1-5, the full variable domain is AAGVIQSPRHLIKEKRETATLKCYPIPRHDTVYWYQQGPGQDPQFLISFYEKMQSDKGSIPDRFSAQQFSDYHSELNMSSLELGDSALYFCASSLGGRDGQPQHFGDGTRLSIL.

In its sample, this clonotype was seen many times. The V gene is TRBV5-1, the J gene TRBJ1-6, with D possibly TRBD1 on 5 matching bases. Per germline, CDR1 SGHRS and CDR2 YFSETQ. V lost 4 bases and J lost 7, with 12 bases in between. The CDR3 totals 14 residues. The chain's CDR3 is CASSTGDPNSPLHF. The CDR3 DNA is TGCGCCAGCAGCACCGGGGACCCGAATTCACCCCTCCACTTT.

J is TRBJ2-7 and V is TRBV30, with 8 bases identical to TRBD2. With V trimmed by 0 bases and J by 2 bases, 3 bases remained unmatched. This CDR3 comprises 14 residues. CDR1 GTSNPN and CDR2 SVGIG come from the germline V gene (reference sequence). DNA of the CDR3: TGTGCCTGGAGTGTTAGTAGCGGGACCTACGAGCAGTACTTC. Protein product: CAWSVSSGTYEQYF. Variable domain in full (rest from reference TRBV30 and TRBJ2-7): SQTIHQWPATLVQPVGSPLSLECTVEGTSNPNLYWYRQAAGRGLQLLFYSVGIGQISSEVPQNLSASRPQDRQFILSSKKLLLSDSGFYLCAWSVSSGTYEQYFGPGTRLTVT.

CDR3 nucleotides: TGTGCCAGCAGAGAAACGGGGGGGGCTAATGGCTACACCTTC. Residues: CASRETGGANGYTF. This chain joins TRBV12-3 or TRBV12-4 and TRBJ1-2; D perhaps matches TRBD1 (6 bases). V gave up 6 bases and J gave up 6 bases, with 17 bases separating them. The CDR3 spans 14 residues.

The genes are TRBV2 and TRBJ2-3; 10 bases align to TRBD2. V was clipped by 5 bases and J by 1 base; unmatched bases: 9. CDR3 size: 17 residues. Per the germline V gene, CDR1 is SNHLY and CDR2 is FYNNEI. This chain's CDR3 is CASSKRASGSRTDTQYF. In nucleotides, the CDR3 is TGTGCCAGCAGTAAACGGGCTAGCGGGAGCCGCACAGATACGCAGTATTTT.

This chain connects TRBV12-3 or TRBV12-4 to TRBJ2-2; 10 nucleotides match TRBD2. V shed 7 bases, J shed 2 bases, and the junction held 10 bases outside the gene matches. The CDR3 runs to 17 residues. CDR3: CASTMGIAGGNTGELFF. CDR3 in DNA: TGTGCCAGCACTATGGGAATAGCGGGAGGTAACACCGGGGAGCTGTTTTTT.

This clonotype was counted ten times or more. In DNA, the CDR3 is TGTGCCAGCTCACCTCTGGAGACCCAGTACTTC. It encodes CASSPLETQYF. This rearrangement joins TRBV18 to TRBJ2-5, with D uncertain. CDR3 size: 11 residues. V dropped 3 bases and J dropped 5 bases, with 4 bases sitting between them. Germline CDR1 is KGHSH and CDR2 is LQKENI.

The rearrangement links TRBV6-1 to TRBJ1-5, with D perhaps TRBD1 (5 bases). Trimming removed 2 bases from V and 6 bases from J, with 8 bases in between. This CDR3 comprises 13 residues. CDR1 is MNHNS, CDR2 SASEGT, per germline. Here the CDR3 reads CASSEPGSQPQHF. As DNA, the CDR3 is TGTGCCAGCAGTGAACCAGGGAGTCAGCCCCAGCATTTT.

This chain links TRBV7-2 with TRBJ1-2; possibly TRBD1 for D (5 bases). The ends were cut back, 3 bases at V and 6 bases at J, with 17 bases in the middle. This CDR3 comprises 15 residues. Per the germline V gene, CDR1 is SGHTA and CDR2 is FQGNSA. The CDR3 DNA follows: TGTGCCAGCAGCTTTTCCGGCGGGACTGGTGATGGCTACACCTTC. It codes for CASSFSGGTGDGYTF.

This chain uses TRBV29-1 with TRBJ1-2; possible D gene TRBD1, 6 bases. V lost 8 bases to trimming and J lost 8 bases, with 18 bases between them. This CDR3 spans 12 amino acids. The germline gives CDR1 SQVTM, CDR2 ANQGSEA. CDR3 residues: CSTEGGDDGYTF. CDR3 in DNA: TGCAGCACCGAGGGGGGGGATGACGGCTACACCTTC.